One sample yielded the 22 T cell receptor beta chains listed below, sequenced in a study of blood T cells in healthy people across ages. A sample-barcoded 5' primer and a J-beta primer mix were used in a second PCR of roughly 7 to 12 cycles. TCRdb analysed the 5' RACE reads with MiXCR anew, one entry per CDR3 protein. The data contain 1 million or so distinct CDR3 sequences, about 25% of them singletons. The data were also submitted as part of a second study, on T cells of mothers and their children.

Sequenced sample: blood. The origin of the receptors is a girl aged 2-10 years in good health.

The chain employs TRBV9 and TRBJ2-7; 9 positions agree with TRBD1. This CDR3 spans 16 amino acids. With V trimmed by 0 bases and J by 6 bases, 10 bases remained unmatched. Germline CDR1 SGDLS, CDR2 YYNGEE. In DNA, the CDR3 is TGTGCCAGCAGCGTAGAGGGTGACAGGGGGTTCGGCGAGCAGTACTTC. This gives the protein CASSVEGDRGFGEQYF. Using reference TRBV9 and TRBJ2-7 for the parts outside the CDR3, the full variable domain is DSGVTQTPKHLITATGQRVTLRCSPRSGDLSVYWYQQSLDQGLQFLIQYYNGEERAKGNILERFSAQQFPDLHSELNLSSLELGDSALYFCASSVEGDRGFGEQYFGPGTRLTVT.

The chain recombines TRBV7-6 with TRBJ2-7, with D perhaps TRBD2 (5 bases). Germline V gene data show CDR1 as SGHVS and CDR2 as FNYEAQ. The V gene lost 4 bases and the J gene lost 2 bases, with 18 bases spanning the gap. The CDR3 contains 16 residues. In nucleotides, the CDR3 is TGTGCCAGCAGCTCCCAGACTACTAGTTTTGCCTACGAGCAGTACTTC. It specifies CASSSQTTSFAYEQYF.

This chain uses TRBV20-1 with TRBJ2-3; D is unclear. CDR1 is DFQATT and CDR2 is SNEGSKA in the germline V gene (reference sequence). V was shortened by 5 bases and J by 1 base, with 4 bases between the two germline ends. The CDR3 length is 11 residues. The CDR3 region has the DNA TGCAGTGCTCCCGGCACAGATACGCAGTATTTT. It is translated as CSAPGTDTQYF.

The CDR3 nucleotides read TGTGCCAGCAGCCCACTGAGCGGGAGGTTGGATGAGCAGTTCTTC. Protein sequence: CASSPLSGRLDEQFF. The rearrangement links TRBV11-2 to TRBJ2-5; 9 nucleotides match TRBD2. The J call may not be correct, given that the DNA end is closer to TRBJ2-1. The CDR3 runs 15 residues. The germline V gene has CDR1 SGHAT and CDR2 FQNNGV.

The chain has TRBV6-6 and TRBJ1-5; no definite D call. The CDR3 covers 13 residues. Germline values: CDR1 MNHNY, CDR2 SVGAGI (reference sequence). V was cut by 0 bases and J by 5 bases, with 5 bases left in between. CDR3 region: CASSYSLDQPQHF. The CDR3 DNA is TGTGCCAGCAGTTACTCGTTGGATCAGCCCCAGCATTTT.

There are a few counts of this clonotype. This chain links TRBV28 with TRBJ2-3; TRBD1 aligns across 8 bases. The CDR3 contains 15 residues. With V trimmed by 5 bases and J by 6 bases, 10 bases remained unmatched. Germline V lookup: CDR1 MDHEN, CDR2 SYDVKM. In DNA, the CDR3 is TGTGCCAGCAGTAAAGGACCCTCAGGGGGCGATACGCAGTATTTT. As protein: CASSKGPSGGDTQYF. The whole variable domain, filled in from reference TRBV28 and TRBJ2-3, reads DVKVTQSSRYLVKRTGEKVFLECVQDMDHENMFWYRQDPGLGLRLIYFSYDVKMKEKGDIPEGYSVSREKKERFSLILESASTNQTSMYLCASSKGPSGGDTQYFGPGTRLTVL.

The V and J genes are TRBV6-6 and TRBJ2-3; D not resolved. Germline V gene data show CDR1 as MNHNY and CDR2 as SVGAGI (reference sequence). CDR3 length equals 14 residues. V shed 2 bases and J shed 2 bases, with 8 bases lying between them. CDR3 DNA sequence: TGTGCCAGCAGTTACCGGCAGACCACAGATACGCAGTATTTT. Encoded protein: CASSYRQTTDTQYF.

The V call is TRBV15, the J call TRBJ1-2, with 10 bases identical to TRBD1. V lost 0 bases and J lost 8; bases outside the gene matches: 3. The CDR3 consists of 14 residues. Germline CDR1 is LNHNV and CDR2 is YYDKDF (reference sequence). This chain's CDR3 is CATSRELTGGGYTF. The CDR3 DNA follows: TGTGCCACCAGCAGAGAACTGACAGGGGGCGGCTACACCTTC.

This clonotype showed up just a few times. The chain has TRBV5-1 and TRBJ2-5; 7 positions match TRBD1. V shed 3 bases and J 4 bases; nucleotides not matched to a gene: 6. There are 14 residues in the CDR3. Germline V gene lookup returns CDR1 SGHRS and CDR2 YFSETQ. In DNA, the CDR3 is TGCGCCAGCAGCTCTGGGGCAGGGGGAGAGACCCAGTACTTC. This codes for CASSSGAGGETQYF.

This clonotype appeared a single time. This chain joins TRBV24-1 and TRBJ2-5; no clear D gene. V lost 0 bases and J 2 bases, leaving 9 bases between the germline ends. Germline V lookup: CDR1 KGHDR, CDR2 SFDVKD. The CDR3 spans 15 residues. The DNA for the CDR3 is TGTGCCACCAGTGATTTGAAAGGGCCTCAAGAGACCCAGTACTTC. Amino acids: CATSDLKGPQETQYF.

This clonotype was detected only a few times. The chain uses TRBV6-1 and TRBJ2-7, with 9 bases matching TRBD1. CDR3 length equals 15 residues. The germline CDR1 and CDR2 sequences are MNHNS and SASEGT. With 4 bases clipped from V and 4 bases from J, the junction kept 8 bases outside the gene matches. CDR3 nucleotides: TGTGCCAGCAGTGTTACACAGGGGGCGCCGTACGAGCAGTACTTC. It codes for CASSVTQGAPYEQYF.

V usage is TRBV12-3 or TRBV12-4 and J usage is TRBJ1-3; TRBD1 is a possible D gene (5 bases). V gave up 3 bases and J gave up 0 bases, with 9 bases separating them. The CDR3 sequence is 15 residues long. CDR3 bases: TGTGCCAGCAGTTTCTTTCAGGGCTCTGGAAACACCATATATTTT. Amino acids: CASSFFQGSGNTIYF.

V and J are TRBV9 and TRBJ2-3; D remains unclear. There are 14 residues in the CDR3. Germline V gene lookup returns CDR1 SGDLS and CDR2 YYNGEE. The ends were cut back, 3 bases at V and 1 base at J, with 9 bases in the middle. The CDR3 nucleotides read TGTGCCAGCAGCGCCCGACCGCGCACAGATACGCAGTATTTT. Protein sequence: CASSARPRTDTQYF.

This sequence joins TRBV4-2 and TRBJ2-2; TRBD2 matches 13 bases. CDR3 length: 17 residues. CDR1 and CDR2 (germline): LGHNA, YNFKEQ. V trimming: 1 base; J trimming: 8 bases; junction bases outside the gene matches: 7. The CDR3 reads CASSQGPGLAGSGELFF. CDR3 DNA sequence: TGTGCCAGCAGCCAAGGGCCGGGACTAGCGGGAAGTGGGGAGCTGTTTTTT.

About this clonotype itself: An end of the junction does not agree with germline; a read error may underlie this. The chain uses TRBV18 and TRBJ2-7; D is unclear. There are 14 residues in the CDR3. Germline V gene data show CDR1 as KGHSH and CDR2 as LQKENI. The CDR3 loop reads CASSPPLAGYERYF. The CDR3 DNA follows: TGTGCCAGCTCACCACCGCTCGCAGGTTACGAGCGGTACTTC. The full variable domain, completed using reference TRBV18 and TRBJ2-7, is NAGVMQNPRHLVRRRGQEARLRCSPMKGHSHVYWYRQLPEEGLKFMVYLQKENIIDESGMPKERFSAEFPKEGPSILRIQQVVRGDSAAYFCASSPPLAGYERYFGPGTRLTVT.

CDR3 nucleotide sequence: TGTGCCAGCAGTTTTTTCTCGGACGGAATTTACGAGCAGTACTTC. As protein: CASSFFSDGIYEQYF. The chain uses TRBV28 and TRBJ2-7; D is undetermined. Trimming pared 3 bases from V and 4 bases from J, leaving 16 bases between. Germline lookup yields CDR1 MDHEN and CDR2 SYDVKM. The CDR3 covers 15 residues.

The chain carries TRBV7-9 and TRBJ2-7; D possibly matches TRBD1 or TRBD2 (6 bases each). Trimming removed 5 bases from V and 1 base from J, with 18 bases in between. This CDR3 spans 16 amino acids. The germline V gene has CDR1 SEHNR and CDR2 FQNEAQ (reference sequence). In DNA form, the CDR3 reads TGTGCCAGCAGCACAAATAACGGGGGCCCATCCTACGAGCAGTACTTC. Translated: CASSTNNGGPSYEQYF.

This clonotype was counted only a few times. This chain joins TRBV10-3 and TRBJ1-2, with unresolved D. V lost 8 bases to trimming and J lost 4 bases, with 11 bases between them. Germline V CDR1 and CDR2: ENHRY, SYGVKD. This CDR3 has 12 amino acids. For the CDR3, the DNA is TGTGCCATCGGATCCGGATTCTATGGCTACACCTTC. It yields the protein CAIGSGFYGYTF.

This chain uses TRBV7-9 with TRBJ1-2; 7 bases fit TRBD1. Unmatched junction bases numbered 3, after V lost 6 bases and J lost 5 bases. CDR1 is SEHNR and CDR2 is FQNEAQ in the germline V gene (reference sequence). The CDR3 is 12 amino acids. The chain's CDR3 is CASRTGQYGYTF. The CDR3 nucleotides are TGTGCCAGCAGGACAGGGCAGTATGGCTACACCTTC. The full variable domain, its missing parts supplied by reference TRBV7-9 and TRBJ1-2, is DTGVSQNPRHKITKRGQNVTFRCDPISEHNRLYWYRQTLGQGPEFLTYFQNEAQLEKSRLLSDRFSAERPKGSFSTLEIQRTEQGDSAMYLCASRTGQYGYTFGSGTRLTVV.

The V gene is TRBV7-3, the J gene TRBJ1-3; 8 nucleotides match TRBD1. The V gene end was trimmed by 1 base and the J gene end by 2 bases; junction bases not matched to a gene: 4. The CDR3 totals 16 residues. Looked up from germline, CDR1 is SGHTA and CDR2 is FQGTGA. As DNA, the CDR3 is TGTGCCAGCAGCTTAAACGGACAGGGCGCTGGAAACACCATATATTTT. Translating gives CASSLNGQGAGNTIYF.

This clonotype was found a few times. This rearrangement joins TRBV2 to TRBJ2-7; D is possibly TRBD2 (6 bases). The ends were cut back, 3 bases at V and 3 bases at J, with 18 bases in the middle. Germline loops: CDR1 SNHLY, CDR2 FYNNEI. The CDR3 totals 16 residues. CDR3 protein: CASSEPGERLNYEQYF. The CDR3 DNA sequence: TGTGCCAGCAGTGAGCCGGGGGAACGGCTAAACTACGAGCAGTACTTC. The whole variable domain, filled in from reference TRBV2 and TRBJ2-7, reads EPEVTQTPSHQVTQMGQEVILRCVPISNHLYFYWYRQILGQKVEFLVSFYNNEISEKSEIFDDQFSVERPDGSNFTLKIRSTKLEDSAMYFCASSEPGERLNYEQYFGPGTRLTVT.

Details on this clonotype: Because it lacks the conserved phenylalanine or tryptophan at the end, this CDR3 is likely a read error. The chain carries TRBV6-6 and TRBJ2-7; 11 bases are shared with TRBD2. From germline, CDR1 is MNHNY and CDR2 SVGAGI (reference sequence). With V trimmed by 6 bases and J by 1 base, 2 bases remained unmatched. This CDR3 contains 14 residues. CDR3 nucleotide sequence: TGTGCCAGCAGGGTAGCGGGAGGGTCCTACGAGCAGTACTTA. Protein sequence: CASRVAGGSYEQYL.